The entry below describes one T cell receptor (beta chain). The data stem from a study of radiation and T cells in renal cell carcinoma. The CDR3 loop spans 14 amino acids. V shed 5 bases and J 0 bases; nucleotides not matched to a gene: 3. Per the germline V gene, CDR1 is SGHTA and CDR2 is FQGNSA. Indicated time point: blood 4 weeks post-SBRT, at nephrectomy. The treatment was: 15 Gy SBRT to primary tumor, nephrectomy 4 weeks later. Sequenced by immunoSEQ multiplex PCR; TCRdb stores in-frame clones only, minus some. The table has more than 120,000 clones, 70% to 90% seen once; the top ten hold less than 20%.

The source of this sequence is a woman in her 50s with renal cell carcinoma. The chain has TRBV7-2 and TRBJ1-1, with TRBD1 identical over 7 bases. Sequencing used blood, obtained from a patient whose treatment included radiotherapy and nephrectomy. The CDR3 protein is CASSPGTVNTEAFF. The CDR3 DNA reads TGTGCCAGCAGCCCAGGGACAGTGAACACTGAAGCTTTCTTT.